This record covers a single T cell receptor (beta chain). Its specificity is not known. These data belong to a study of T cells in women clearing cervical HPV infection. Study at large: Case blood drawn at lesion detection; control blood after infection cleared. For cases, blood was sampled a median about 140 days after lesion detection, interquartile range about 90 to 200 days. General study findings and limits: Each sample's T-cell count was unknown, possibly confounding richness.

Assay used: immunoSEQ multiplex PCR; TCRdb lists only in-frame clones, some missing. Here the sample table reports 20,000 to 25,000 clones. The sequenced sample consisted of blood buffy coat. The clonotype originates from a woman aged 18 to 75 with a cervical HPV16 infection that either progressed to CIN3+ or cleared (not recorded which).

The CDR3 is CASSEASRGYGYTF. CDR3 bases read: TGTGCCAGCAGTGAAGCTTCCAGGGGCTATGGC. The chain is built from TRBV6-1 and TRBJ1-2, with TRBD1 as a possible D gene (6 bases). The read finishes 3 residues shy of the CDR3 end, and the germline J gene is used to complete it. V lost 0 bases, J lost 4 bases, and 9 bases lay in between. Looked up from germline, CDR1 is MNHNS and CDR2 is SASEGT. This CDR3 has 14 amino acids.